These T cell receptor beta chains were read from a single sample in a study of T cells expressing NK-cell markers. TCRdb reanalyzed the 5' RACE reads, giving one entry per CDR3 protein sequence and no DNA. The sample totals about 540,000 distinct CDR3 sequences. The sequenced material came from blood T cells: a sorted CD56 or NKG2C T cell subset, CD4+ or CD8+ T cells, or bulk PBMC T cells (not recorded which). These receptors were taken from a man aged 18 to 30 in good health. Each CDR3 is given with its conserved first and last residue. Each record gives: J gene, V gene, CDR3 protein.

TRBJ1-2,TRBV27,CASSSHPPTDHWGYTF
TRBJ2-4,TRBV6-1,CASSGGWDIQYF
TRBJ2-7,TRBV19,CASSKGFGYEQYF
TRBJ2-1,TRBV7-3,CASSLKSGRYNEQFF
TRBJ2-4,TRBV9,CASSTPGNIQYF
TRBJ2-6,TRBV7-9,CAVRSFSGANVLTF
TRBJ1-5,TRBV28,CASTLDRGGSNQPQHF
TRBJ2-3,TRBV29-1,CSVGAVVAWEVGQYF
TRBJ1-2,TRBV30,CAWSVTDGGYTF
TRBJ2-5,TRBV6-4,CASSQEPFETQYF
TRBJ2-3,TRBV29-1,CSVGTGGLTTDTQYF
TRBJ2-2,TRBV2,CASSPWDTNTGELFF
TRBJ2-1,TRBV3-1,CASSQQSPLFRASYNEQFF
TRBJ1-5,TRBV7-2,CASSLGTGSGQPQHF
TRBJ2-1,TRBV12-3/TRBV12-4,CASRPIGTSGTNEQFF
TRBJ2-5,TRBV10-3,CAISAEYGQETQYF
TRBJ1-2,TRBV6-5,CASSYSEHSHYGYTF
TRBJ2-1,TRBV7-2,CASSLVTLWENEQFF
TRBJ2-2,TRBV9,CASGRENTGELFF
TRBJ2-1,TRBV9,CASSYSRRRGSYNEQFF
TRBJ1-2,TRBV7-9,CASSFESGNYGYTF
TRBJ2-1,TRBV5-6,CASSGGGPIGNEQFF
TRBJ2-2,TRBV5-8,CASSWGTGRTGELFF
TRBJ2-5,TRBV4-2,CASSQDRADGGETQYF
TRBJ2-2,TRBV20-1,CSARQAWGTGELFF
TRBJ1-3,TRBV25-1,CASSGNSGRSGTIYF
TRBJ1-1,TRBV2,CASDQTGTGTTEAFF
TRBJ2-7,TRBV28,CASEASGYEQYF
TRBJ2-3,TRBV5-1,CASSPSGRARGDTQYF
TRBJ1-1,TRBV2,CASSDRGRGRTEAFF
TRBJ2-2,TRBV12-3/TRBV12-4,CASSFGPNTGELFF
TRBJ2-2,TRBV10-3,CAISTGPANTGELFF
TRBJ2-1,TRBV6-1,CASSRTGPDDEQFF
TRBJ2-1,TRBV7-8,CASSSRGLGNEQFF
TRBJ2-7,TRBV6-5,CASSYFKSRGREQYF
TRBJ2-5,TRBV18,CASSPGLAQETQYF
TRBJ1-2,TRBV5-6,CASSLMASGYTF
TRBJ2-2,TRBV5-5,CASSLVTVTGELFF
TRBJ1-5,TRBV9,CASSVGQGTNQPQHF
TRBJ1-1,TRBV20-1,CSARDGQGAVVGTEAFF
TRBJ2-2,TRBV5-1,CASSLERTGELFF
TRBJ2-1,TRBV24-1,CATSSEVPNEQFF
TRBJ1-2,TRBV6-1,CASSSNGGTGINYGYTF
TRBJ2-1,TRBV12-3/TRBV12-4,CASSSSVSSYNEQFF
TRBJ1-1,TRBV6-1,CASGKGWVNTEAFF
TRBJ2-1,TRBV6-5,CASGLAAYNEQFF
TRBJ1-1,TRBV12-3/TRBV12-4,CASRHRDRGGTEAFF
TRBJ1-2,TRBV12-3/TRBV12-4,CASSESSNYGYTF
TRBJ1-5,TRBV2,CASRAWDQPQHF
TRBJ2-1,TRBV12-5,CASGLVLGLAGGSSYNEQFF
TRBJ2-2,TRBV10-3,CAISRTGIGTGELFF
TRBJ2-4,TRBV20-1,CSARDQGAKNIQYF
TRBJ1-2,TRBV7-2,CASSLSHDSLYGYTF
TRBJ2-3,TRBV11-2,CASSSSSGSRADTQYF
TRBJ2-3,TRBV4-1,CASSQIAADTQYF
TRBJ1-2,TRBV6-6,CASTGKDYGYTF
TRBJ2-1,TRBV27,CASSVGGLAGAEQFF
TRBJ2-1,TRBV20-1,CSARDLRRGPNEQFF
TRBJ2-1,TRBV27,CASSLEGNSYNEQFF
TRBJ2-1,TRBV10-3,CAISAPGNNEQFF